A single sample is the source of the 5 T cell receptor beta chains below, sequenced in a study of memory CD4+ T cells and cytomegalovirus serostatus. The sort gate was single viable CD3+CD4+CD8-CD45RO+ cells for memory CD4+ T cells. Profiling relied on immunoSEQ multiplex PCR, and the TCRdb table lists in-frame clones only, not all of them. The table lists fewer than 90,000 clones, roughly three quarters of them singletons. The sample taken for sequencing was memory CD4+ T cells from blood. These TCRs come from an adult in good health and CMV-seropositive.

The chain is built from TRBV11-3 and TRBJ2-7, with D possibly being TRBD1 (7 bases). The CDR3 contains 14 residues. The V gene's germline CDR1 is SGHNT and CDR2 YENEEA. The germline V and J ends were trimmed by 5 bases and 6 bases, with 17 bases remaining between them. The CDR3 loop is CASSPGGSAGEQYF. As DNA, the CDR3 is TGTGCCAGCAGCCCAGGGGGGTCCGCTGGCGAGCAGTACTTC.

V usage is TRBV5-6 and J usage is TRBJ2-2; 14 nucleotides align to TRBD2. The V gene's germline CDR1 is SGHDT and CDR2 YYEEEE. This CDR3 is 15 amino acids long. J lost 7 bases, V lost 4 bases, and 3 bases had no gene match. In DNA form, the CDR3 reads TGTGCCAGCAGCCTGGGACTAGCGGGGGTCGGGGAGCTGTTTTTT. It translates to CASSLGLAGVGELFF.

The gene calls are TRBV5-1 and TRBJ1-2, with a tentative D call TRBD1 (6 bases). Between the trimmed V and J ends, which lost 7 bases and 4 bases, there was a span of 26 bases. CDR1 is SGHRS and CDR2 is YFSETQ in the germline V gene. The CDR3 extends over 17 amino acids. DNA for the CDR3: TGCGCCAGCTACGAAGAGGGGGGGAGCGGACCGACCTATGGCTACACCTTC. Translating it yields CASYEEGGSGPTYGYTF.

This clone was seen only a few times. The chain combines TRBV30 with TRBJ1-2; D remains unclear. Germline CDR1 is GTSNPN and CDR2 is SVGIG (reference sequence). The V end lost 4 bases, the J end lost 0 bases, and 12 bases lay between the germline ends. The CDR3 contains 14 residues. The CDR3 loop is CAWTRHPSNYGYTF. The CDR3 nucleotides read TGTGCCTGGACGAGGCACCCGTCTAACTATGGCTACACCTTC.

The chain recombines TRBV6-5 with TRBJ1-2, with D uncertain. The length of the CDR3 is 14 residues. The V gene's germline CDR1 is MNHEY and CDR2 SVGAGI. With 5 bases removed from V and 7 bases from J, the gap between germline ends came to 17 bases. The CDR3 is CASSPGSTPLGYTF. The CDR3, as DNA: TGTGCCAGCAGTCCGGGTTCAACGCCCCTTGGCTACACCTTC.